This T cell receptor (beta chain) was captured by sequencing in a study of blood T cell repertoires in COVID-19. On the study more broadly: The origin of the acute and convalescent COVID-19 samples was the United States, Italy and Spain. T cells, B-cell-depleted T cells, or PBMCs supplied cDNA or gDNA.

Original data processing: Amplification of reference gene primers provided the estimated nucleated cell counts. Clones were read by immunoSEQ multiplex PCR, and TCRdb kept only the in-frame ones, dropping some. V and J calls and clone size follow that table, whereas D and trimming were derived from the DNA. Found here are 150,000 to 170,000 clones, roughly 81% of them singletons; the top ten hold roughly 8.3%. Seattle participants joined during active infection and were tracked over time. Germline-derived CDR1 and CDR2 are MDHEN and SYDVKM. The CDR3 is made up of 15 amino acids. V gave up 3 bases and J gave up 5 bases, with 14 bases separating them.

The clonotype was recovered from a woman in her sixties or seventies with COVID-19, enrolled during active disease. The source material was peripheral blood. The V call is TRBV28, the J call TRBJ2-1; a possible D gene is TRBD2 (5 bases). The CDR3 reads CASSFLRGANNEQFF. The CDR3 DNA is TGTGCCAGCAGTTTTCTCCGGGGAGCGAACAATGAGCAGTTCTTC.